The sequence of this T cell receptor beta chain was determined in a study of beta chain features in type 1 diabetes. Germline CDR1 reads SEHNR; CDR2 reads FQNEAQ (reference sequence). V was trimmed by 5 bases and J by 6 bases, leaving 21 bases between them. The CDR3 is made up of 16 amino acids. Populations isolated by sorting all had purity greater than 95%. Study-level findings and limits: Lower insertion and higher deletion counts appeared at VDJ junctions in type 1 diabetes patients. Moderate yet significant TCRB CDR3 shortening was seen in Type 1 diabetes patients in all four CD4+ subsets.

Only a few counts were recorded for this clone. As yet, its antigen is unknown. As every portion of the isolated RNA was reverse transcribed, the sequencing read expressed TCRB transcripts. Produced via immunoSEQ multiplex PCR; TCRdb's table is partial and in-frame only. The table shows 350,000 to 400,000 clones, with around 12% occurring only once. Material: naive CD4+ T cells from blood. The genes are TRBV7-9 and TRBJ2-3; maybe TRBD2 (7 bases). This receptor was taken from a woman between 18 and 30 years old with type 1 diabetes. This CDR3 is CASSPFAGAARDTQYF. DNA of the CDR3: TGTGCCAGCAGCCCTTTCGCGGGGGCCGCCCGGGATACGCAGTATTTT.